The 9 T cell receptor beta chains reported below all come from one sample, sequenced in a study of regulatory T cells in long-lasting Graves disease. The time point denotes: newly diagnosed GD, antithyroid drugs for less than 3 months. From PBMCs, RNA was extracted and then used to make the TCR library. Through Arm-PCR of CDR3 regions and iRepertoire HTBI primers, TCR beta libraries were built. TCRdb re-derived calls from the multiplex PCR reads in MiXCR, one entry per CDR3 protein. The sample consists of approximately 230,000 distinct CDR3 sequences, 15% to 20% of them appearing once. Sequencing used peripheral blood mononuclear cells (PBMCs), obtained at new diagnosis, from a patient treated with antithyroid drugs. These receptors came from a female donor with Graves disease.

The chain joins TRBV6-2 or TRBV6-3 to TRBJ1-1; 7 bases fit TRBD1. CDR1 is MNHEY, CDR2 SVGEGT, per germline. The V segment lost 4 bases and the J segment 6 bases; nucleotides outside the gene matches: 8. The CDR3 length is 14 residues. CDR3 in DNA: TGTGCCAGCAGTTTTAACAGGGGTGGTCCTGAAGCTTTCTTT. Its translation: CASSFNRGGPEAFF.

This clonotype has a count of ten or more. The DNA of the CDR3 is TGTGCCAGCAGTTACCTGCCGGGGGGAGGTGGCAATCAGCCCCAGCATTTT. This translates into CASSYLPGGGGNQPQHF. The chain is built from TRBV6-5 and TRBJ1-5; tentative D call: TRBD1 (5 bases). Germline V gene sequence: CDR1 MNHEY, CDR2 SVGAGI. The CDR3 consists of 17 residues. V lost 2 bases, J lost 2 bases, and 16 bases lay in between.

V gene TRBV3-1 combines with J gene TRBJ1-3; D gene uncertain. CDR1 is LGHDT, CDR2 YNNKEL, per germline (reference sequence). V lost 5 bases to trimming and J lost 0 bases, with 11 bases between them. The CDR3 is 15 residues long. CDR3 protein: CASSDRVSSGNTIYF. The CDR3 DNA is TGTGCCAGCAGCGATAGGGTTAGCTCTGGAAACACCATATATTTT.

At least ten counts were recorded for this clonotype. The chain joins TRBV20-1 to TRBJ2-1; 8 bases align to TRBD2. CDR1 and CDR2 (germline): DFQATT, SNEGSKA (reference sequence). The junction had 8 bases not matched to a gene; V was cut back by 1 base and J by 3 bases. This CDR3 is 16 amino acids long. The CDR3 region has the DNA TGCAGTGCTAGAGCCCCCTCGGGAGGGAACTACAATGAGCAGTTCTTC. It is translated as CSARAPSGGNYNEQFF.

Many counts were recorded for this clonotype. J is TRBJ2-1 and V is TRBV24-1; a weak D match, TRBD1 (5 bases). The germline V gene has CDR1 KGHDR and CDR2 SFDVKD. The CDR3 is made up of 16 amino acids. V gave up 6 bases and J gave up 2 bases, with 16 bases separating them. The CDR3, as DNA: TGTGCCACCAGTCGTGGGGCAGGGCCTACCTACAATGAGCAGTTCTTC. It translates to CATSRGAGPTYNEQFF.

There are many counts of this clonotype. The genes are TRBV7-8 and TRBJ1-6; D is perhaps TRBD1 (5 bases). This CDR3 has 14 amino acids. Between the trimmed V and J ends, which lost 7 bases and 7 bases, there was a span of 14 bases. Germline V CDR1 and CDR2: SGHVS, FQNEAQ. CDR3: CASKRAEGNSPLHF. CDR3 nucleotide sequence: TGTGCCAGCAAAAGGGCAGAGGGGAATTCACCCCTCCACTTT.

At least ten counts were recorded for this clonotype. The rearrangement uses TRBV20-1 and TRBJ2-3; TRBD2 matches at 10 bases. After removal of 4 bases from V and 2 bases from J, the junction contained 3 bases not matched to a gene. The CDR3 contains 14 residues. Germline V CDR1 and CDR2: DFQATT, SNEGSKA (reference sequence). CDR3 protein: CSATSGGYTDTQYF. Written as DNA, the CDR3 is TGCAGTGCTACTAGCGGGGGATACACAGATACGCAGTATTTT.

This clonotype was counted many times. V and J are TRBV7-9 and TRBJ2-1, with TRBD1 as a possible D gene (5 bases). V lost 5 bases to trimming and J lost 12 bases, with 11 bases between them. This CDR3 spans 11 amino acids. Germline CDR1 and CDR2: SEHNR and FQNEAQ (reference sequence). In DNA, the CDR3 is TGTGCCAGCAGCCGACAGCCGATGCAGTTCTTC. Encoded protein: CASSRQPMQFF.

At least ten counts were recorded for this clonotype. CDR3: CAISGQGIGEQFF. In nucleotides, the CDR3 is TGTGCCATCAGTGGACAGGGAATTGGGGAGCAGTTCTTC. V gene TRBV10-3 combines with J gene TRBJ2-1; TRBD1 aligns across 7 bases. This CDR3 has 13 residues. Germline CDR1 ENHRY, CDR2 SYGVKD. Trimming cost V 4 bases and J 10 bases; bases outside gene matches: 7.